The rows below give T cell receptor beta chains drawn from one sample of a study of T cell repertoires in cytomegalovirus infection. These receptors have no identified antigens. MiXCR, applied by TCRdb to the reads, yields one record per CDR3 protein. The sample carries some 920,000 distinct CDR3 sequences, around 32% recorded once. This specimen was cultured CD8+ T cells from PBMCs, taken from culture after CMV antigen stimulation. The origin of the receptors is a human donor in good health (CMV status not recorded). Some clones in this sample may be carry-over from other donors' samples. CDR3s include the opening cysteine and the closing phenylalanine or tryptophan.

v_call cdr3_aa
TRBV6-5 CASSEAPRANQPQHF
TRBV4-1 CASRQGAGAGELFF
TRBV15 CATSRDGAVFDEQFF
TRBV20-1 CSARGLDRESDEQFF
TRBV6-6 CASSYGGGAQPQHF
TRBV2 CAYRAGYYGYTF
TRBV4-3 CASRARLGGDSRSSYNSPLHF
TRBV7-8 CASSSGTSNSGNTIYF
TRBV7-6 CASSPDRGGHQPQHF
TRBV19 CASSFRTGWEDTGELFF
TRBV4-1 CASSRLIGDTGELFF
TRBV29-1 CSVGGVMGRNEQFF
TRBV15 CATSRSGYASSSYNEQFF
TRBV12-3/TRBV12-4 CASSFRGHLEAFF
TRBV7-6 CASSKYGTGGQVEQFF
TRBV6-1 CASTEPGGPYNEQFF
TRBV6-8 CASSKTGQPQHF
TRBV20-1 CSALQPSGANVLTF
TRBV7-6 CASSLTADTTEAFF
TRBV27 CASSTRTDTTNEKLFF
TRBV6-8 CASSYLDMGGTEAFF
TRBV19 CASSIAGDSSYEQYF
TRBV19 CASSISGGNIQYF